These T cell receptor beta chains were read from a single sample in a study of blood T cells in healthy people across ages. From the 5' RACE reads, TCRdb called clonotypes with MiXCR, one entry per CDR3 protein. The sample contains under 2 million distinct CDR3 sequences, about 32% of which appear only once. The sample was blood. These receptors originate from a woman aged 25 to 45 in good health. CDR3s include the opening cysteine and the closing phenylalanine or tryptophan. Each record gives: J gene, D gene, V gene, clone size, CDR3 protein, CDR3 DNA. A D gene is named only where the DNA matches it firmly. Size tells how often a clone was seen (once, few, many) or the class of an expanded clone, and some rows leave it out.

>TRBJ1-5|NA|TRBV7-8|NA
CASSLEPGQPQHF
TGTGCCAGCAGCTTAGAACCGGGGCAGCCCCAGCATTTT
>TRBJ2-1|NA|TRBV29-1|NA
CSVGRGDRLIPGEDEQFF
TGCAGCGTTGGCCGGGGGGACAGGTTAATTCCCGGCGAGGATGAGCAGTTCTTC
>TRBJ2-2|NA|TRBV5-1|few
CASSLAMTAGIGTGELFF
TGCGCCAGCAGCTTGGCCATGACGGCGGGAATAGGTACCGGGGAGCTGTTTTTT
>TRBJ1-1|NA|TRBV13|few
CASSPGPTNTEAFF
TGTGCCAGCAGCCCGGGACCGACGAACACTGAAGCTTTCTTT
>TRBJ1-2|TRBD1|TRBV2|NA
CASSTGTGGAGGYTF
TGTGCCAGCAGTACCGGGACAGGGGGCGCGGGAGGCTACACCTTC
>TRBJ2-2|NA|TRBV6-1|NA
CASSEGVNTGELFF
TGTGCCAGCAGTGAGGGGGTGAACACCGGGGAGCTGTTTTTT
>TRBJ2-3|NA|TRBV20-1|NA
CSALGGLARADTQYF
TGCAGTGCTCTTGGGGGGCTAGCTCGGGCAGATACGCAGTATTTT
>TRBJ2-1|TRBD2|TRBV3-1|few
CASSQVSGRAGSYNEQFF
TGTGCCAGCAGCCAAGTAAGCGGGAGGGCAGGTTCCTACAATGAGCAGTTCTTC
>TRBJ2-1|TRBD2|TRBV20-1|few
CSAVQSGGYNEQFF
TGCAGTGCTGTTCAGAGCGGGGGTTACAATGAGCAGTTCTTC
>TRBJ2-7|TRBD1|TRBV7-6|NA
CASSPGGTLREQYF
TGTGCCAGCAGCCCAGGGGGCACGTTACGTGAGCAGTACTTC
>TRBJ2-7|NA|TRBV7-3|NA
CASSSPGEDYEQYF
TGTGCCAGCAGCTCCCCAGGCGAGGACTACGAGCAGTACTTC
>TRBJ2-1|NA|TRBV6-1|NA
CASRLGTRTYNEQFF
TGTGCCAGCAGACTCGGGACTCGCACCTACAATGAGCAGTTCTTC
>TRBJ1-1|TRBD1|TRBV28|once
CASSPRPRDRGEAFF
TGTGCCAGCAGTCCCCGGCCCCGGGACAGGGGAGAAGCTTTCTTT
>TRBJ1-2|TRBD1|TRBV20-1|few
CSARGQGAQISYGYTF
TGCAGTGCCAGGGGGCAGGGGGCGCAGATTAGCTATGGCTACACCTTC
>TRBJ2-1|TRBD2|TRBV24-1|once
CATSDTLAGGPRGYNEQFF
TGTGCCACCAGTGACACCCTGGCGGGAGGGCCCCGAGGATACAATGAGCAGTTCTTC
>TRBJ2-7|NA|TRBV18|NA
CASSPGSPYEQYF
TGTGCCAGCTCACCAGGATCGCCCTACGAGCAGTACTTC
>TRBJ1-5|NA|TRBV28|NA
CASSFDRRGSGNQPQHF
TGTGCCAGCAGTTTTGATCGCCGGGGTTCGGGCAATCAGCCCCAGCATTTT
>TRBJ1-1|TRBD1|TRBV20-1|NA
CSAFTDRDNTEAFF
TGCAGTGCTTTTACTGACAGGGATAACACTGAAGCTTTCTTT
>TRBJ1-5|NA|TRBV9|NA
CASSVADQQPQHF
TGTGCCAGCAGCGTAGCCGATCAGCAGCCCCAGCATTTT
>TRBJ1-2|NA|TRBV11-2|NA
CACSPDRNYGHTF
TGTGCCTGCAGCCCCGACAGGAACTATGGCCACACCTTC
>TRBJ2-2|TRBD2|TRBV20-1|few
CSARAGGPNGELFF
TGCAGTGCGAGAGCGGGAGGGCCTAACGGGGAGCTGTTTTTT
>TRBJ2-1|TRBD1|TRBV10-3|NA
CAISGGQETFVDEQFF
TGTGCCATCAGTGGTGGACAGGAGACTTTTGTCGATGAGCAGTTCTTC
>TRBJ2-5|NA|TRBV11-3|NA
CASSSGVVSETQYF
TGTGCCAGCAGCTCTGGGGTAGTATCAGAGACCCAGTACTTC
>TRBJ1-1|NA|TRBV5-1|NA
CASSLTGTENTEAFF
TGCGCCAGCAGCTTAACAGGGACGGAAAACACTGAGGCTTTCTTT
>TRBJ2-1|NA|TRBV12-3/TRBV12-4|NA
CASKGLRNEQFF
TGTGCCAGCAAGGGGCTCCGTAATGAGCAGTTCTTC
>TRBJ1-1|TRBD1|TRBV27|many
CASRTGGTEAFF
TGTGCCAGCAGGACAGGGGGCACTGAAGCTTTCTTT
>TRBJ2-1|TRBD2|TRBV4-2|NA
CASSPRLADNEQFF
TGTGCCAGCAGCCCACGGCTAGCGGACAATGAGCAGTTCTTC
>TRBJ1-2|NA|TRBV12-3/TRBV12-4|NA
CASSFGRAVGYTF
TGTGCCAGCAGTTTCGGCAGGGCAGTTGGCTACACCTTC
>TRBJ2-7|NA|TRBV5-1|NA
CASSRTGANEQYF
TGCGCCAGCAGCCGAACGGGGGCGAATGAGCAGTACTTC
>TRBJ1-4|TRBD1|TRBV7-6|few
CASSYRGNGEKLFF
TGTGCCAGCAGTTACAGGGGTAACGGTGAAAAACTGTTTTTT
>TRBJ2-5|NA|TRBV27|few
CASSLRQVSQETQYF
TGTGCCAGCAGTTTACGACAGGTTTCCCAAGAGACCCAGTACTTC
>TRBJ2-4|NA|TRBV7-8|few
CASSQYYGPPENIQYF
TGTGCCAGCAGCCAGTACTATGGCCCTCCCGAAAACATTCAGTACTTC